A single sample is the source of the 26 T cell receptor beta chains below, sequenced in a study of cytomegalovirus exposure and HLA in healthy donors. With 60 Vbeta and 13 Jbeta primers, the PCR was carried out. Repertoires were generated with immunoSEQ multiplex PCR, while TCRdb's copy carries only in-frame clones and drops some. The data hold just over 150,000 clones, with 65% to 85% observed a single time. The sequencing sample was made of PBMCs. These receptors were taken from a male donor in good health and CMV-seropositive.

This chain joins TRBV27 and TRBJ1-2; TRBD1 aligns across 8 bases. The CDR3 has 15 residues. With 3 bases clipped from V and 5 bases from J, the junction kept 8 bases outside the gene matches. CDR1 is MNHEY and CDR2 is SMNVEV in the germline V gene (reference sequence). Here the CDR3 DNA reads TGTGCCAGCAGTTTCGGACAGGGTGGTCTTTATGGCTACACCTTC. As protein: CASSFGQGGLYGYTF.

Notes on this clone: The junction and the germline gene differ at one end; a read error may be behind it. The CDR3: CASSSLPFGTSGINEQFF. As DNA, the CDR3 is TGTGCTAGCAGCTCCCTCCCGTTCGGGACTAGCGGGATCAATGAGCAGTTCTTC. The V gene is TRBV7-7, the J gene TRBJ2-1; 13 bases match TRBD2. CDR1 and CDR2 (germline): SSHAT, FNYEAQ (reference sequence). This CDR3 region has 18 residues.

The CDR3 DNA follows: TGCGCCAGCAGCCCCTTAGACTTAGCCTACGAGCAGTACTTC. Translated: CASSPLDLAYEQYF. V usage is TRBV5-1 and J usage is TRBJ2-7; D gene ambiguous. The V gene's germline CDR1 is SGHRS and CDR2 YFSETQ. CDR3 length: 14 amino acids. Trimming removed 4 bases from V and 2 bases from J, with 13 bases in between.

The rearrangement links TRBV6-6 to TRBJ1-1; no clear D. The CDR3 runs to 15 residues. Trimming shortened V by 0 bases and J by 1 base, and 9 bases separated the two germline ends. The germline gives CDR1 MNHNY, CDR2 SVGAGI (reference sequence). CDR3 sequence (DNA): TGTGCCAGCAGTTACTCGCCCGGTTCGAACACTGAAGCTTTCTTT. It translates to CASSYSPGSNTEAFF.

The V and J genes are TRBV5-5 and TRBJ2-7; tentative D call: TRBD1 (6 bases). The CDR3 consists of 14 residues. Trimming took 1 base from V and 4 from J, leaving 12 bases between them. CDR1 and CDR2 from the germline V gene are SGHKS and YYEKEE (reference sequence). DNA for the CDR3: TGTGCCAGCAGCTTGCAGGGGCGAGGGTACGAGCAGTACTTC. It yields the protein CASSLQGRGYEQYF. The whole variable domain, remainder taken from reference TRBV5-5 and TRBJ2-7, is DAGVTQSPTHLIKTRGQQVTLRCSPISGHKSVSWYQQVLGQGPQFIFQYYEKEERGRGNFPDRFSARQFPNYSSELNVNALLLGDSALYLCASSLQGRGYEQYFGPGTRLTVT.

CDR3 sequence (DNA): TGTGCCAGCCTTCAGGATCCTAACTATGGCTACACCTTC. It translates to CASLQDPNYGYTF. The chain combines TRBV28 with TRBJ1-2; D not resolved. The CDR3 length is 13 residues. V was clipped by 8 bases and J by 0 bases, with 10 bases between them. CDR1 is MDHEN, CDR2 SYDVKM, per germline.

J is TRBJ2-5 and V is TRBV6-5, with TRBD1 matching over 11 bases. V trimming: 5 bases; J trimming: 4 bases; junction bases outside the gene matches: 3. Germline V gene lookup returns CDR1 MNHEY and CDR2 SVGAGI. The CDR3 contains 14 residues. CDR3 residues: CASSGQGAGETQYF. Here the CDR3 DNA reads TGTGCCAGCAGTGGACAGGGGGCGGGAGAGACCCAGTACTTC.

This clone appeared a few times. The rearrangement uses TRBV5-1 and TRBJ1-4; TRBD1 matches 9 bases. The CDR3 loop spans 17 amino acids. Trimming cost V 3 bases and J 2 bases; bases outside gene matches: 8. Germline V gives CDR1 SGHRS, CDR2 YFSETQ. This CDR3 reads CASSSGDRVFTNEKLFF. Written as DNA, the CDR3 is TGCGCCAGCAGCTCGGGGGACAGGGTATTCACTAATGAAAAACTGTTTTTT.

This clone was observed a handful of times. The chain employs TRBV4-3 and TRBJ2-7; D call uncertain. Germline CDR1 reads LGHNA; CDR2 reads YSLEER. The CDR3 consists of 16 residues. Trimming took 0 bases from V and 0 from J, leaving 12 bases between them. The CDR3 reads CASSQEVWRSSYEQYF. In DNA, the CDR3 is TGCGCCAGCAGCCAAGAGGTATGGCGGAGCTCCTACGAGCAGTACTTC.

This clone turned up a few times. The chain is built from TRBV19 and TRBJ1-5, with D perhaps matching TRBD1 (5 bases). Germline V gene sequence: CDR1 LNHDA, CDR2 SQIVND (reference sequence). The ends were cut back, 3 bases at V and 1 base at J, with 10 bases in the middle. The CDR3 has 15 residues. This chain's CDR3 is CASSIGGASNQPQHF. CDR3 in DNA: TGTGCCAGTAGTATCGGAGGGGCGAGCAATCAGCCCCAGCATTTT. Based on the CDR3 plus reference TRBV19 and TRBJ1-5, the full variable domain is DGGITQSPKYLFRKEGQNVTLSCEQNLNHDAMYWYRQDPGQGLRLIYYSQIVNDFQKGDIAEGYSVSREKKESFPLTVTSAQKNPTAFYLCASSIGGASNQPQHFGDGTRLSIL.

This chain connects TRBV7-8 to TRBJ2-4; D gene unclear. Germline V lookup: CDR1 SGHVS, CDR2 FQNEAQ. The CDR3 runs 15 residues. The ends were cut back, 5 bases at V and 0 bases at J, with 11 bases in the middle. CDR3 sequence: CASSVPTLAKNIQYF. CDR3 DNA: TGTGCCAGCAGCGTCCCGACTTTAGCCAAAAACATTCAGTACTTC.

This clone appeared a single time. J is TRBJ2-7 and V is TRBV7-8; 14 bases agree with TRBD2. The CDR3 is made up of 15 amino acids. The V gene's germline CDR1 is SGHVS and CDR2 FQNEAQ. Trimming cost V 5 bases and J 6 bases; bases outside gene matches: 6. The CDR3 sequence is CASSEGLAGASEQYF. As DNA, the CDR3 is TGTGCCAGCAGCGAGGGACTAGCGGGAGCATCCGAGCAGTACTTC.

The chain employs TRBV9 and TRBJ1-2; TRBD1 is a possible D gene (5 bases). Germline CDR1 SGDLS, CDR2 YYNGEE. The V and J ends lost 9 bases and 8 bases respectively, with 17 bases between them. CDR3 length: 12 residues. The CDR3 is CATGGEVRGYTF. CDR3 nucleotide sequence: TGTGCCACGGGGGGGGAGGTGAGAGGCTACACCTTC.

The chain couples TRBV29-1 to TRBJ1-1, with unresolved D. The CDR3 consists of 12 residues. Trimming took off 4 bases at V and 2 bases at J, with 8 bases between the two ends. The germline CDR1 and CDR2 sequences are SQVTM and ANQGSEA. The CDR3 bases are TGCAGCGTTGGCAGGCAAAACACTGAAGCTTTCTTT. It translates to CSVGRQNTEAFF.

This chain joins TRBV7-9 and TRBJ2-7; TRBD2 agrees at 10 bases. The V gene end was trimmed by 1 base and the J gene end by 2 bases; junction bases not matched to a gene: 8. This CDR3 comprises 17 residues. Per the germline V gene, CDR1 is SEHNR and CDR2 is FQNEAQ (reference sequence). The CDR3 coding sequence is TGTGCCAGCAGCTTAGGCCTAGCGGGAGAAAGTCCCTACGAGCAGTACTTC. It yields the protein CASSLGLAGESPYEQYF.

The chain has TRBV28 and TRBJ1-2; D remains unclear. V was cut by 2 bases and J by 6 bases, with 19 bases left in between. CDR3 size: 16 residues. Germline assignment: CDR1 MDHEN and CDR2 SYDVKM. The CDR3 protein is CASSLRNALTMDGYTF. DNA for the CDR3: TGTGCCAGCAGTTTACGAAATGCTCTAACTATGGATGGCTACACCTTC.

This clone was recorded only once. CDR3 coding DNA: TGTGCCAGCAGTTACAACAGACCGAGCTCTGGAAACACCATATATTTT. It is translated as CASSYNRPSSGNTIYF. The chain recombines TRBV6-5 with TRBJ1-3; no reliable D call. Trimming took 2 bases from V and 0 from J, leaving 11 bases between them. The CDR3 has 16 amino acids. From germline, CDR1 is MNHEY and CDR2 SVGAGI.

This clone was recorded once. The chain has TRBV5-1 and TRBJ2-7, with 7 bases lining up with TRBD1. Trimming at V came to 4 bases and at J to 2 bases, leaving 6 bases not matched to a gene. Germline V gives CDR1 SGHRS, CDR2 YFSETQ. The CDR3 contains 14 residues. The CDR3 bases are TGCGCCAGCAGCCCGCAACAGGGGCCCTACGAGCAGTACTTC. Encoded protein: CASSPQQGPYEQYF.

Only a few counts were recorded for this clone. The gene calls are TRBV6-6 and TRBJ2-5; tentatively, D is TRBD1 (5 bases). Deletions cut 5 bases from V and 9 bases from J, with 10 bases between. The germline V gene encodes CDR1 MNHNY and CDR2 SVGAGI (reference sequence). This CDR3 is 11 amino acids long. CDR3: CASSQGSAQYF. CDR3 DNA sequence: TGTGCCAGCAGTCAGGGTTCGGCCCAGTACTTC.

The chain carries TRBV18 and TRBJ1-4; D is perhaps TRBD1 (5 bases). V was shortened by 1 base and J by 8 bases, with 17 bases between the two germline ends. The CDR3 is made up of 16 amino acids. Germline-derived CDR1 and CDR2 are KGHSH and LQKENI. The CDR3 region has the DNA TGTGCCAGCTCACCACAACTCAGGGCGCAGGACGAAAAACTGTTTTTT. It is translated as CASSPQLRAQDEKLFF.

J is TRBJ1-5 and V is TRBV30; D gene uncertain. In germline, CDR1 is GTSNPN, CDR2 SVGIG (reference sequence). The CDR3 contains 13 residues. Trimming took off 5 bases at V and 3 bases at J, with 11 bases between the two ends. The chain's CDR3 is CAWGQIDNQPQHF. Written as DNA, the CDR3 is TGTGCCTGGGGCCAGATCGACAATCAGCCCCAGCATTTT.

The J gene is TRBJ2-7, the V gene TRBV5-6; the match to TRBD1 covers 12 bases. V shed 6 bases and J 4 bases; nucleotides not matched to a gene: 5. CDR1 and CDR2 (germline): SGHDT, YYEEEE. CDR3 length: 14 residues. The DNA of the CDR3 is TGTGCCAGCAACCGGGACAGGGGGCGGTACGAGCAGTACTTC. Its protein product is CASNRDRGRYEQYF. The whole variable domain, remainder taken from reference TRBV5-6 and TRBJ2-7, is DAGVTQSPTHLIKTRGQQVTLRCSPKSGHDTVSWYQQALGQGPQFIFQYYEEEERQRGNFPDRFSGHQFPNYSSELNVNALLLGDSALYLCASNRDRGRYEQYFGPGTRLTVT.

J is TRBJ1-1 and V is TRBV19; 9 bases are a match to TRBD1. Looked up from germline, CDR1 is LNHDA and CDR2 is SQIVND (reference sequence). Trimming at V came to 5 bases and at J to 0 bases, leaving 7 bases not matched to a gene. This CDR3 spans 16 amino acids. CDR3: CASSPWTGDMNTEAFF. Written as DNA, the CDR3 is TGTGCCAGTAGTCCGTGGACAGGGGATATGAACACTGAAGCTTTCTTT. Filled out from reference TRBV19 and TRBJ1-1, the complete variable domain reads DGGITQSPKYLFRKEGQNVTLSCEQNLNHDAMYWYRQDPGQGLRLIYYSQIVNDFQKGDIAEGYSVSREKKESFPLTVTSAQKNPTAFYLCASSPWTGDMNTEAFFGQGTRLTVV.

This sequence joins TRBV27 and TRBJ2-5; perhaps TRBD1 as D (5 bases). V was trimmed by 6 bases and J by 2 bases, leaving 10 bases between them. Germline V gives CDR1 MNHEY, CDR2 SMNVEV (reference sequence). This CDR3 has 13 amino acids. CDR3 bases: TGTGCCAGCAGGCGACAGATACAAGAGACCCAGTACTTC. This gives the protein CASRRQIQETQYF.

This chain joins TRBV11-1 and TRBJ1-2; D unresolved. Trimming cost V 1 base and J 6 bases, with 15 bases left between them. This CDR3 is 15 amino acids long. Germline lookup yields CDR1 SGHAT and CDR2 FQDESV (reference sequence). The CDR3 loop is CASSLGGILSDGYTF. In nucleotides, the CDR3 is TGTGCCAGCAGCTTAGGAGGCATACTATCCGATGGCTACACCTTC.

V gene TRBV30 combines with J gene TRBJ2-1, with 11 positions matching TRBD2. J was trimmed by 2 bases and V by 3 bases; bases with no gene match: 3. This CDR3 has 15 residues. The germline V gene has CDR1 GTSNPN and CDR2 SVGIG (reference sequence). CDR3 DNA: TGTGCCTGGAGCGGACTAGCGGGTACCTACAATGAGCAGTTCTTC. Translating gives CAWSGLAGTYNEQFF.